This TCR beta chain originates from a study of neurological immune-mediated disorders (dated by TCRdb to about 2019). Describing the broader study: The study compared peripheral blood TCR-beta repertoires of HTLV-I-associated myelopathy (HAM/TSP) patients, multiple sclerosis patients and healthy controls using UMI-based sequencing. Alongside PBMC samples, the set of 106 TCR-beta libraries contained longitudinal samples, technical triplicates, and paired CD4+ and CD8+ T-cell subsets that had been sorted. The cohort was made up of about 68 subjects, consisting of around 14 HAM/TSP patients, some 34 multiple sclerosis patients and some 20 healthy controls.

The investigation overall reported the following: Across subjects, expanded clones never shared an identical CDR3 amino acid sequence, which suggests that the TCR-beta repertoires in every group were private. The highest TCR clonal expansion was observed in HAM/TSP patients, whereas the lowest was observed in MS patients, even when compared with healthy controls.

A few counts support this clonotype. Its antigen is unknown. Base-call qualities are not available, and no considerably larger clone is one nucleotide away. Trimming costs V 6 bases and J 12 bases, and their ends lie 15 bases apart. The CDR3, from cysteine to phenylalanine, totals 12 residues. Kept here is only the CDR3 DNA, which spans 36 bases and is read in frame from base 1. cDNA was synthesized by template-switch 5'RACE using a primer carrying a 10-nucleotide random unique molecular identifier by which each TCR transcript was tagged. Every sequencing run covered 15-18 subjects and yielded more than 170 million TCR-beta sequences. Total RNA was extracted with the RNeasy kit. Using the KAPA Real-time Library Amplification kit, TCR-beta VDJ regions were amplified with primers for the TCR constant region and the 5'RACE anchor. A first PCR added sample indexes and Illumina adaptors, and a second PCR then raised library yield. After Ampure bead purification, the TCR product of roughly 650 bp was size-selected on a 2% E-gel SizeSelection system. Library quality was checked on a Bioanalyzer, concentration was measured with Qubit, and libraries were quantified with the Kapa Library Quantification kit before pooling. Libraries were sequenced paired-end 2 x 150 bp on an Illumina HiSeq 2500. To increase sequence diversity, roughly 24-31% phiX was spiked into each library pool. Processing in the source paper ran as follows. Quality-filtered reads were processed with the UMI-based MiGEC pipeline, which removed over 75% of raw TCR sequences during error correction. VDJ genes were aligned to IMGT germline references, and each clonotype was defined by a unique CDR3 amino acid sequence together with V-J genes. Clonal expansion, Shannon diversity and CDR3 relatedness were evaluated with VDJtools (CalcPairwiseDistances, ClusterSamples), while phylogenetic trees were built in CLCbio workbench. Clones with at least 8 unique UMIs were defined as expanded, with this threshold being based on coefficient-of-variation modelling across technical triplicates. The raw public reads went through TCRdb reprocessing: fastp at Q25, MiXCR clone calling, in-frame beta chains kept. Duplicate CDR3 protein sequences are folded into a single record with the most common DNA and genes. The authors' filters were not applied to this entry. This sample gives 77,000 or so distinct CDR3 sequences in total; about 9% of them show up just once. Clones ranked in the top ten supply 1.5% to 2% of the sample.

Blood bank volunteers in Maryland, USA served as the healthy controls. Libraries from unsorted PBMCs were made from 2 million PBMCs kept in RNAlater at -80 degrees C until RNA extraction. Peripheral blood was subjected to Ficoll-Hypaque density gradient centrifugation to isolate PBMCs, which were then cryopreserved in liquid nitrogen. Sequenced material: PBMCs. The source is a man aged 45-65 years in good health. The chain links TRBV12-3 or TRBV12-4 with TRBJ1-3; a tentative D call is TRBD1 (5 bases match). The nucleotide sequence reads as follows: TGTGCCAGCAGCCCTACCTGGGGCGGCATATATTTT. It translates to CASSPTWGGIYF.